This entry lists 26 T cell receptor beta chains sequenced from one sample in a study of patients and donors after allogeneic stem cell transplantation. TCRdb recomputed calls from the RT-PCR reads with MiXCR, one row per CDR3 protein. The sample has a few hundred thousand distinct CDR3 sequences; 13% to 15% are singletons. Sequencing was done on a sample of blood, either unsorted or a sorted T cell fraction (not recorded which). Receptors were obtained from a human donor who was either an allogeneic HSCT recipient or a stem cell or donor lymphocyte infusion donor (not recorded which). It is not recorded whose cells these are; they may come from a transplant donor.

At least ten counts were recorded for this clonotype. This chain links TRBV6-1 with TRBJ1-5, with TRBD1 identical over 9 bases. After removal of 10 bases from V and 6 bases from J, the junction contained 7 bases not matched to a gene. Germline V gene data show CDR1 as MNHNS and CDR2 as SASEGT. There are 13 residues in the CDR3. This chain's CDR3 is CAIAQGAGQPQHF. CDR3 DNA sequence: TGTGCCATCGCACAGGGGGCCGGTCAGCCCCAGCATTTT.

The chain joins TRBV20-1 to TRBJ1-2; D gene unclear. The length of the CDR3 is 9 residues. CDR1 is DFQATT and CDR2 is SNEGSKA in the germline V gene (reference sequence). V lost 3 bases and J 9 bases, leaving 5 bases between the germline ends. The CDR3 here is CSASPRYTF. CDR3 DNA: TGCAGTGCTAGCCCCCGCTACACCTTC.

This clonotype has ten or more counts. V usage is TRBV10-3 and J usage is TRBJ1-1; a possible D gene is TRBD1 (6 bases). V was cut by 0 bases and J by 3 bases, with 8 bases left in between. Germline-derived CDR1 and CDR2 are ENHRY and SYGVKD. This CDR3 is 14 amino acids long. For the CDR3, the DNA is TGTGCCATCAGTGAGTCAGGACAGCACACTGAAGCTTTCTTT. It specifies CAISESGQHTEAFF.

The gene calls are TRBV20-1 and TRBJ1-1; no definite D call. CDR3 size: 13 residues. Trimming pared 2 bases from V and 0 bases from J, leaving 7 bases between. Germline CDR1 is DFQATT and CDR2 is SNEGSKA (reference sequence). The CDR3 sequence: CSARNRLNTEAFF. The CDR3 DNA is TGCAGTGCTAGAAACAGATTGAACACTGAAGCTTTCTTT.

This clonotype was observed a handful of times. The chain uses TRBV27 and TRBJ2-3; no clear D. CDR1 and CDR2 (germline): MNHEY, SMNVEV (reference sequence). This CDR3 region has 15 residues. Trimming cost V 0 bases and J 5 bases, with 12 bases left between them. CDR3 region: CASSLSIGLGDTQYF. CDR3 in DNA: TGTGCCAGCAGTTTATCGATAGGGCTGGGAGATACGCAGTATTTT.

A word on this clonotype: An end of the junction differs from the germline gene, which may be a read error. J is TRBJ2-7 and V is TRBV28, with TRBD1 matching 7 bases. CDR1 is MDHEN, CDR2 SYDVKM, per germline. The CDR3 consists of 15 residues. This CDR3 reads CASSPPTGTSHEQYF. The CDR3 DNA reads TGTGCCAGCAGCCCTCCGACAGGGACCTCCCACGAGCAGTACTTC.

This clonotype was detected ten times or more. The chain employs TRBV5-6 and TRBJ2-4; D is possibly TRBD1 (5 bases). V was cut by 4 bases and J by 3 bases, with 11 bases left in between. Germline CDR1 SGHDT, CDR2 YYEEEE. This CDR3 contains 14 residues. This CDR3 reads CASSPRAGKNIQYF. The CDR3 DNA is TGTGCCAGCAGCCCCAGGGCCGGCAAAAACATTCAGTACTTC.

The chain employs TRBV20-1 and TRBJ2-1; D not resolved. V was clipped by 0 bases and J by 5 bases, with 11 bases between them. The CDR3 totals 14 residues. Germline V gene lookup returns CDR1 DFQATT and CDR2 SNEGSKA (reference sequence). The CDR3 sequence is CSARDIAGNNEQFF. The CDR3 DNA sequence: TGCAGTGCTAGAGATATCGCTGGGAACAATGAGCAGTTCTTC.

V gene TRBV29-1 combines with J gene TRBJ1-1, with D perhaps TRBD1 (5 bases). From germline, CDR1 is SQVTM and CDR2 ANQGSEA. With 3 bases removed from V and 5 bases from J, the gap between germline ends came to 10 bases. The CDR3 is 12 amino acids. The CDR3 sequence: CSVEGTLTEAFF. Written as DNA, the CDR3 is TGCAGCGTTGAGGGGACCCTAACTGAAGCTTTCTTT.

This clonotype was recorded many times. The CDR3 DNA reads TGCAGTGCTAGAGACAGAGGACAGGGTAACTATGGCTACACCTTC. The encoded protein is CSARDRGQGNYGYTF. V is TRBV20-1 and J is TRBJ1-2; 8 bases line up with TRBD1. Germline assignment: CDR1 DFQATT and CDR2 SNEGSKA (reference sequence). The CDR3 consists of 15 residues. J gave up 1 base and V 0 bases, and 4 bases lay outside the gene matches.

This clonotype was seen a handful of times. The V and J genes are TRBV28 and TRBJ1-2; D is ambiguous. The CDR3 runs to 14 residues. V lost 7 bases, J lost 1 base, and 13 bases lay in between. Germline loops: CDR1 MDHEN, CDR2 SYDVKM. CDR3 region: CASTPMKINYGYTF. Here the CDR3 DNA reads TGTGCCAGCACCCCGATGAAGATTAACTATGGCTACACCTTC.

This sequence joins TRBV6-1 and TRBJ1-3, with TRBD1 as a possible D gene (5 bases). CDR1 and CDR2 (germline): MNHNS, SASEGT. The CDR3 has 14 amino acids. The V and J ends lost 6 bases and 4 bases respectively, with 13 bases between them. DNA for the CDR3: TGTGCCAGCAGCAAGCGGGACTTAGGAAACACCATATATTTT. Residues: CASSKRDLGNTIYF.

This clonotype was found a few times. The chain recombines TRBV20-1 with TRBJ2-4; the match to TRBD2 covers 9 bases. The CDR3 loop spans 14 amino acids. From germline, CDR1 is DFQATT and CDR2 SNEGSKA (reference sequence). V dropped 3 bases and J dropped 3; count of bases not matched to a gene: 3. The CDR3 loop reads CSASPSGNKNIQYF. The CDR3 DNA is TGCAGTGCTAGTCCTAGCGGGAACAAAAACATTCAGTACTTC.

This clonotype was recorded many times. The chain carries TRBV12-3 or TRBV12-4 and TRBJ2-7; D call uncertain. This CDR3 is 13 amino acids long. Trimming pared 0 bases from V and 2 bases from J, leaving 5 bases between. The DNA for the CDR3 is TGTGCCAGCAGTTTAGCGGGAACCTACGAGCAGTACTTC. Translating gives CASSLAGTYEQYF.

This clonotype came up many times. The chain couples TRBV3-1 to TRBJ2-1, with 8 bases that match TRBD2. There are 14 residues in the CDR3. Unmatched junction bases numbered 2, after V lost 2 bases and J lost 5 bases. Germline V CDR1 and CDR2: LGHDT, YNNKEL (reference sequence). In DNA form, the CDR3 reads TGTGCCAGCAGCCAACGGGGGGGAAACAATGAGCAGTTCTTC. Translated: CASSQRGGNNEQFF.

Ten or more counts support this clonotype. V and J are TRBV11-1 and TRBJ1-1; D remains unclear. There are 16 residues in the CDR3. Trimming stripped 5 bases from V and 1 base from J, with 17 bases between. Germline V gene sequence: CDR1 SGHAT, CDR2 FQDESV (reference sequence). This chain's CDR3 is CASSDPPFRRNTEAFF. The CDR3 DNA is TGTGCCAGCAGCGACCCCCCCTTCCGCAGGAACACTGAAGCTTTCTTT.

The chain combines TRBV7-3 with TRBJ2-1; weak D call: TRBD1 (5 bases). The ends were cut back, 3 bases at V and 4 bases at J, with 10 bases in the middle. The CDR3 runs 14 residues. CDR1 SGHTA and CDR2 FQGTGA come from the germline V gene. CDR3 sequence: CASSLTTDYNEQFF. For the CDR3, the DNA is TGTGCCAGCAGCTTGACGACAGATTACAATGAGCAGTTCTTC.

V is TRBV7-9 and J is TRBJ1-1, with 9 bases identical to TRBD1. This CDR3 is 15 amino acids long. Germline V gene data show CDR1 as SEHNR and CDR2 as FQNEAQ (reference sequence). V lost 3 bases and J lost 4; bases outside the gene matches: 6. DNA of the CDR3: TGTGCCAGCAGCTTGACAGGGGGTGGAGGCACTGAAGCTTTCTTT. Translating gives CASSLTGGGGTEAFF.

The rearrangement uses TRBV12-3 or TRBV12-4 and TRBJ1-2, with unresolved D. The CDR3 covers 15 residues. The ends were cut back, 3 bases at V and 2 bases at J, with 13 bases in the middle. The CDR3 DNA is TGTGCCAGCAGTTTTAACGGCTACCTGAACTATGGCTACACCTTC. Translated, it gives CASSFNGYLNYGYTF.

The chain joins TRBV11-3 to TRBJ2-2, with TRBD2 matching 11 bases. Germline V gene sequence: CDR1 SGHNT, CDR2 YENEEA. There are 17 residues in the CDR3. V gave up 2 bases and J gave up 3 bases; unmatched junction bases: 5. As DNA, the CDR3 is TGTGCCAGCAGCTTACCTCCGGGACTAGCGGACACCGGGGAGCTGTTTTTT. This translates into CASSLPPGLADTGELFF.

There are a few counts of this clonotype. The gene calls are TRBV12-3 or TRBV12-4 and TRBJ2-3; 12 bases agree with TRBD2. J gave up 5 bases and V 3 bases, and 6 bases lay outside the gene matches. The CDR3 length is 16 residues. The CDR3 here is CASSLRTSGAGDTQYF. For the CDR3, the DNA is TGTGCCAGCAGTTTGAGGACTAGCGGGGCAGGAGATACGCAGTATTTT.

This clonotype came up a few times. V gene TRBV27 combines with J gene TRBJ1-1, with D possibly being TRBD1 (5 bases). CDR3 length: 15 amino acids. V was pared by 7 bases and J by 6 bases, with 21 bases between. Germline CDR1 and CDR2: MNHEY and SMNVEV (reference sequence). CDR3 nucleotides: TGTGCCAGCACCCCCCGGTTCAGGGATAAAGCTGAAGCTTTCTTT. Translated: CASTPRFRDKAEAFF.

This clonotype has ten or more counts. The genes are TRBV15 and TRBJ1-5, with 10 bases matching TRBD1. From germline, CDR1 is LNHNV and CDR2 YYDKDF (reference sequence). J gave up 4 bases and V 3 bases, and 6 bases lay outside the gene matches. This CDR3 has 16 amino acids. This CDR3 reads CATSSDDRGLNQPQHF. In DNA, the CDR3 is TGTGCCACCAGCAGTGATGACAGGGGGCTAAATCAGCCCCAGCATTTT.

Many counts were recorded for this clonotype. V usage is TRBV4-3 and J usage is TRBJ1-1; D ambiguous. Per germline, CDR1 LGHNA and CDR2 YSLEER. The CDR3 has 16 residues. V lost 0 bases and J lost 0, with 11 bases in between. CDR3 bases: TGCGCCAGCAGCCAAGATCTAGGTCTCTTGAACACTGAAGCTTTCTTT. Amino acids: CASSQDLGLLNTEAFF.

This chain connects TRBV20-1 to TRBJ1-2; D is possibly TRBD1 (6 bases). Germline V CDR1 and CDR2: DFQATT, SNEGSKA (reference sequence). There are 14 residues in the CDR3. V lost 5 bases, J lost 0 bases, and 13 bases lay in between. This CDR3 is CSASKDSTNYGYTF. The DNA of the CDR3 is TGCAGTGCTTCCAAGGACAGTACTAACTATGGCTACACCTTC.

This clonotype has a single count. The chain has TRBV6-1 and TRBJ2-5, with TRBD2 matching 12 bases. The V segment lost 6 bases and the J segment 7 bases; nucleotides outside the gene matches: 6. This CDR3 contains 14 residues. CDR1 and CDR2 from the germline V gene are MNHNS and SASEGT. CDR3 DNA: TGTGCCAGCAGCCCGACTAGCGGGGGCGGGACCCAGTACTTC. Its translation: CASSPTSGGGTQYF.